This T cell receptor (beta chain) was sequenced in a study of Ad26.COV2.S vaccination and SARS-CoV-2 variants. The treatment denotes: roughly 19 received Ad26.COV2.S at low or high dose, single or two shots; roughly five received placebo; per-sample allocation not given. Material that was analyzed had been drawn on day 63 after the first vaccine or placebo injection. Using immunoSEQ multiplex PCR, the repertoire was profiled, and TCRdb retains in-frame clones only, with some absent. The sample shows under 550,000 clones, over 75% of them seen only once. CDR3 length: 15 residues. Germline CDR1 reads MNHNS; CDR2 reads SASEGT. V was shortened by 2 bases and J by 1 base, with 9 bases between the two germline ends.

Sequences were derived from peripheral blood, sampled in a trial of Ad26.COV2.S vaccine versus placebo. The J gene is TRBJ1-5, the V gene TRBV6-1; D ambiguous. This sequence originates from a person between 18 and 60 years old who received the Ad26.COV2.S COVID-19 vaccine or a placebo. CDR3 region: CASSESLVSNQPQHF. Written as DNA, the CDR3 is TGTGCCAGCAGTGAAAGTCTCGTCAGCAATCAGCCCCAGCATTTT.